This T cell receptor beta chain was documented in a study of blood T cells in healthy people across ages. Study results and caveats: Diversity estimates from one million T cells were considered underestimates.

Next came a second PCR, run for about 7 to 12 cycles, which used a sample-barcoded 5' primer along with a J-beta primer mix. A single record per CDR3 protein comes from TCRdb applying MiXCR to the 5' RACE reads. The table includes about a million distinct CDR3 sequences, 51% detected once. The V end was cut by 0 bases, the J end by 2 bases, with 20 bases between. This CDR3 region has 18 residues. CDR1 SGHRS and CDR2 YFSETQ come from the germline V gene. Each donor had approximately 10 milliliters of peripheral blood drawn. PBMCs, at least 7 million per sample, were isolated. As concerns this clonotype: Its antigen remains unknown.

This receptor was taken from a woman aged 55-70 years in good health. The chain links TRBV5-1 to TRBJ1-2; no clear D. The source material was blood. The CDR3, as DNA: TGCGCCAGCAGCTTGGAGGGCGCTTTCGCCGGAGCAAACTATGGCTACACCTTC. Translating it yields CASSLEGAFAGANYGYTF.